This T cell receptor beta chain came from a study of OX40 agonist ivuxolimab in advanced cancers. The CDR3 has 15 residues. Germline trimming cut 4 bases from V and 6 bases from J; bases unmatched to any gene: 7. The germline V gene has CDR1 MNHNS and CDR2 SASEGT. The assay was immunoSEQ multiplex PCR, and TCRdb's table has in-frame clones only and misses some. Counted here are 60,000 to 80,000 clones, 84% occurring once; the ten biggest clones make up around 1.5%. The sequences come from CD4+ or CD8+ T cells sorted from blood, collected in a trial of the OX40 agonist ivuxolimab. The sequence was obtained from an adult with an advanced solid tumor such as melanoma, head and neck, liver or kidney cancer. J is TRBJ1-4 and V is TRBV6-1; 8 bases fit TRBD1. CDR3 sequence (DNA): TGTGCCAGCAGTGTAGGACAGGGAATAGATGAAAAACTGTTTTTT. It is translated as CASSVGQGIDEKLFF.